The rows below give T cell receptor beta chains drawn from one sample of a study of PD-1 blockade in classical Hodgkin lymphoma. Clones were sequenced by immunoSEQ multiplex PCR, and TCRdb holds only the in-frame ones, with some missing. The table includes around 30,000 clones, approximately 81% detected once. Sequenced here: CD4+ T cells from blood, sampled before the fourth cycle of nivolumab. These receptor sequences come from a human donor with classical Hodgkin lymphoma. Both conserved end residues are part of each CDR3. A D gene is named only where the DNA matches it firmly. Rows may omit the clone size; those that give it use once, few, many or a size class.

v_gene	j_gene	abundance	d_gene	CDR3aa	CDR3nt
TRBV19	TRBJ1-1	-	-	CASSDRVNTEAFF	TGTGCCAGTTCCGACAGAGTGAACACTGAAGCTTTCTTT
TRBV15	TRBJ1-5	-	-	CATRLGGGNQPQHF	TGTGCCACCCGTTTAGGAGGGGGCAATCAGCCCCAGCATTTT
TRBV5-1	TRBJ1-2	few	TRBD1	CASSLGDRYGYTF	TGCGCCAGCAGCCTCGGGGACAGATATGGCTACACCTTC
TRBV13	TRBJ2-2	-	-	CASAFGSGGSTGELFF	TGTGCCAGCGCCTTCGGCTCGGGGGGCAGCACCGGGGAGCTGTTTTTT
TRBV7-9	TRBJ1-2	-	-	CASLRGSYGYTF	TGTGCCAGCCTCCGAGGGTCCTATGGCTACACCTTC
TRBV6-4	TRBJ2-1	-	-	CASSVIFRRNWGHEFF	TGTGCCAGCAGTGTGATTTTTCGGAGGAATTGGGGCCATGAGTTCTTC
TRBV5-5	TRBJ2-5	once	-	CASSLEEGLGGLETQYF	TGTGCCAGCAGCTTGGAAGAGGGGCTGGGGGGTTTGGAGACCCAGTACTTC
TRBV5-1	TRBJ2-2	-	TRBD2	CASRGLAGPGELFF	TGCGCCAGCCGGGGACTAGCGGGGCCCGGGGAGCTGTTTTTT
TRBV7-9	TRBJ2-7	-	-	CASSSSIGYYEQYF	TGTGCCAGCAGCTCTTCTATTGGGTACTACGAGCAGTACTTC
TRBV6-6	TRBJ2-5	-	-	CASGNLNSYQETQYF	TGTGCCAGCGGAAACCTAAACAGTTACCAAGAGACCCAGTACTTC
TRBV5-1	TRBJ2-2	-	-	CASCEDPGSSSSGELFF	TGCGCCAGCTGCGAAGACCCGGGATCAAGTAGTTCCGGGGAGCTGTTTTTT
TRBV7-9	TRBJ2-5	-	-	CASSLRLDQETQYF	TGTGCCAGCAGCTTACGTCTGGACCAAGAGACCCAGTACTTC